A selection of T cell receptor beta chains follows, all from one sample in a study of blood T cell repertoires in COVID-19. Assay: immunoSEQ multiplex PCR; the TCRdb copy retains only in-frame clones and omits some. The sample holds approximately 250,000 clones, around 84% seen once. Sequenced input: peripheral blood. All receptors come from a middle-aged woman who had recovered from COVID-19. Each CDR3 is given with its conserved first and last residue. The D gene is left open where the match is weak. The listing skips clone size in some rows; elsewhere it reads once, few, many or a size class.

few	TRBV3-1/TRBV3-2	-	TRBJ1-5	TGTGCCAGCAGCCAGGACACGCAGCCCCAGCATTTT	CASSQDTQPQHF
-	TRBV11-1	TRBD2	TRBJ2-3	TGTGCCAGCAGCTTTGCGGGGGGGACACGAGGGCAGTATTTT	CASSFAGGTRGQYF
once	TRBV28	-	TRBJ2-1	TGTGCCAGCCGGGGCGGGGGCTGGGCGTTGGAGCAGTTCTTC	CASRGGGWALEQFF
-	TRBV20-1	-	TRBJ2-7	TGCAGTGCTAGTGGTCCGGGTAACGAGCAGTACTTC	CSASGPGNEQYF
-	TRBV6-2/TRBV6-3	-	TRBJ2-3	TGTGCCAGCAGTCGACTAGAGGGCACAGATACGCAGTATTTT	CASSRLEGTDTQYF
few	TRBV6-5	TRBD2	TRBJ2-5	TGTGCCAGCAGTTACTCGACCAGCGGGGGGAGGACCCAGTACTTC	CASSYSTSGGRTQYF
-	TRBV15	-	TRBJ2-5	TGTGCCACCAGCATAAGACATACGGGGTTTGAGACCCAGTACTTC	CATSIRHTGFETQYF
-	TRBV6-1	-	TRBJ1-1	TGTGCCAGCAGTGAACCGGCCCCTGGGGGGGCTGAAGCTTTCTTT	CASSEPAPGGAEAFF
-	TRBV9	-	TRBJ1-1	TGTGCCAGCAGCGCGGGCCCGATGCCCACAGGGAAGGCAAGGGTAGCTTTCTTT	CASSAGPMPTGKARVAFF
-	TRBV19	TRBD1	TRBJ2-5	TGTGCCAGTAGTATATCAGGGGGCATCGAGACCCAGTACTTC	CASSISGGIETQYF
few	TRBV28	TRBD1	TRBJ1-6	TGTGCCAGCAGTTTAAAGGACAGGCCCCTCCACTTT	CASSLKDRPLHF
-	TRBV10-3	TRBD2	TRBJ2-2	TGTGCCATCAGTGGAAAGACTAGCGGGGGCACCGGGGAGCTGTTTTTT	CAISGKTSGGTGELFF
-	TRBV5-8	TRBD1	TRBJ1-5	TGTGCCAGCAGTGACAGGGTGGGGAATCAGCCCCAGCATTTT	CASSDRVGNQPQHF
-	TRBV30	-	TRBJ1-5	TGTGCCTGGAGTGTAGGGGTGACCGATTTCCAGCATTTT	CAWSVGVTDFQHF
-	TRBV28	TRBD2	TRBJ2-2	TGTGCCAGCAGTTTTAGCGGGGGGGACACCGGGGAGCTGTTTTTT	CASSFSGGDTGELFF